This entry is about one T cell receptor (beta chain). The data are from a study of blood T cell repertoires in COVID-19. About the research overall: Sites across the United States, Italy and Spain contributed samples from acute and convalescent COVID-19. Sources were T cells, B-cell-depleted T cells, or PBMCs; the material itself was cDNA or gDNA.

CDR1 MNHNS and CDR2 SASEGT come from the germline V gene. V lost 0 bases to trimming and J lost 4 bases, with 13 bases between them. The CDR3 spans 15 residues. Under the authors' procedure: It was from reference gene primer amplification that nucleated cell counts were estimated. Sequencing used immunoSEQ multiplex PCR; TCRdb keeps in-frame clones, though not all of them. Clone size and V and J calls were adopted from that table, with D and trimming inferred from the DNA. The table records hundreds of thousands of clones, about 86% of them present only once. The source of this sequence is a man older than 75 with acute or convalescent COVID-19. The sample was peripheral blood. This chain uses TRBV6-1 with TRBJ2-7; weak D call: TRBD1 (6 bases). For the CDR3, the DNA is TGTGCCAGCAGTGAAGCTTCCGGGACACTTTACGAGCAGTACTTC. Protein sequence: CASSEASGTLYEQYF.